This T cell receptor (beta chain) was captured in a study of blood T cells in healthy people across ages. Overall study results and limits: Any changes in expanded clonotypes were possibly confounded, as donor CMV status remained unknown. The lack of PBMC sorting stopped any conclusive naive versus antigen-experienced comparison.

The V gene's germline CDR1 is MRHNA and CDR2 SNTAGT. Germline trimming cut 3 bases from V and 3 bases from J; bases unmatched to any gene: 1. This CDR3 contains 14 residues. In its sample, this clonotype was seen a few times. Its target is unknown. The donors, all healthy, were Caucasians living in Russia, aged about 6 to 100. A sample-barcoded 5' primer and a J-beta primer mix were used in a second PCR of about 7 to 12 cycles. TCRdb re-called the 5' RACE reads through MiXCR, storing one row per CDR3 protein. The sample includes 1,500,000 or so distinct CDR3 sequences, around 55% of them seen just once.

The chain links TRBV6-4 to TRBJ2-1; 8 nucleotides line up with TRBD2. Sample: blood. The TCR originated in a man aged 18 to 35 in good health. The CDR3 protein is CASSEAGDYNEQFF. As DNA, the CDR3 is TGTGCCAGCAGTGAAGCGGGAGACTACAATGAGCAGTTCTTC.